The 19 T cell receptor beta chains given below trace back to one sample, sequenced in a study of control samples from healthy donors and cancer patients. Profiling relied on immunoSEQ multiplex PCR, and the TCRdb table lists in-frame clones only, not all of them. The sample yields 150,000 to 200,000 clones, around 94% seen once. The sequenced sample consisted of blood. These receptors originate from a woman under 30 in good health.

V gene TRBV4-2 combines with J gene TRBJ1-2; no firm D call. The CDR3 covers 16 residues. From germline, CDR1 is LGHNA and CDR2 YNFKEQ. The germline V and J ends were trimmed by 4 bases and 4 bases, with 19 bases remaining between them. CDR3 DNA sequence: TGTGCCAGCAGCCCTCTCCGGGCCCAACCGTCCTATGGCTACACCTTC. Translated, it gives CASSPLRAQPSYGYTF.

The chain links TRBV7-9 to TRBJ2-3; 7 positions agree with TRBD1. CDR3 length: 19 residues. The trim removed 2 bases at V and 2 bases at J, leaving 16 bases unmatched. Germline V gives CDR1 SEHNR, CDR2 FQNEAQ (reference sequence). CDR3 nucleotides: TGTGCCAGCAGCTTAATAATAGGGGACAGCATGTCTGACACAGATACGCAGTATTTT. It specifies CASSLIIGDSMSDTDTQYF.

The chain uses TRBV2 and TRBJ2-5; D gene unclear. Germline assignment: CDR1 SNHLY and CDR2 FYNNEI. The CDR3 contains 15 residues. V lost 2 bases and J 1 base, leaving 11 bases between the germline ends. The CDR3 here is CASSELGRIQETQYF. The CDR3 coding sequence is TGTGCCAGCAGTGAACTAGGACGGATCCAAGAGACCCAGTACTTC.

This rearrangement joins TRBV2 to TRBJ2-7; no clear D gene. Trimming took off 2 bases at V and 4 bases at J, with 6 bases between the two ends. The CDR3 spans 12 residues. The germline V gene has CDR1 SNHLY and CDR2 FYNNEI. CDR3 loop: CASSETRYEQYF. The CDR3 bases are TGTGCCAGCAGTGAAACGCGATACGAGCAGTACTTC.

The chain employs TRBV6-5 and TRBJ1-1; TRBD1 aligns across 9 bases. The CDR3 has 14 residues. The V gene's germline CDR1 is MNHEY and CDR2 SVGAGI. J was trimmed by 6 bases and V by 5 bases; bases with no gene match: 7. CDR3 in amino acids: CASSLGQGWAEAFF. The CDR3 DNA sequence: TGTGCCAGCAGTCTCGGACAGGGGTGGGCTGAAGCTTTCTTT.

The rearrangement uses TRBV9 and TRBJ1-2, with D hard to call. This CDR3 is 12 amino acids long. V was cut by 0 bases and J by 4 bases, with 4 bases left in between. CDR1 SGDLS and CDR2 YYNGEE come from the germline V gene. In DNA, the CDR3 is TGTGCCAGCAGCGTAGACAGCTATGGCTACACCTTC. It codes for CASSVDSYGYTF.

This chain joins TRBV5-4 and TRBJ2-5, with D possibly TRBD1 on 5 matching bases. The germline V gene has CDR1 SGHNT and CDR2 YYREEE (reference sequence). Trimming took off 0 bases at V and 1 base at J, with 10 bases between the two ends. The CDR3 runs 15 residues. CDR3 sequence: CASSLARAAQETQYF. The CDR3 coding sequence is TGTGCCAGCAGCTTGGCCAGGGCGGCCCAAGAGACCCAGTACTTC.

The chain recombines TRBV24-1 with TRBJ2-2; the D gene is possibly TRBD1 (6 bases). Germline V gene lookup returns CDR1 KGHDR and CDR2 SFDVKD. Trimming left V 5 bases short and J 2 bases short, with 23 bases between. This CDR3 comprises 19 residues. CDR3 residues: CATSVLDFTGKGNTGELFF. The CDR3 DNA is TGTGCCACCAGTGTATTGGACTTTACAGGGAAGGGAAACACCGGGGAGCTGTTTTTT.

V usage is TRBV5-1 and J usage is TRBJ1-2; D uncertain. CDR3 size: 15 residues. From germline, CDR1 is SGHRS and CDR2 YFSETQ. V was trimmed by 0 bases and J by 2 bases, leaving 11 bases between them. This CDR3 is CASSLGHGLNYGYTF. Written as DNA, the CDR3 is TGCGCCAGCAGCTTGGGGCACGGACTAAACTATGGCTACACCTTC.

In nucleotides, the CDR3 is TGTGCCAGCAGTTGGGGCCGGGAGACCCAGTACTTC. Protein product: CASSWGRETQYF. The chain recombines TRBV6-1 with TRBJ2-5, with a tentative D call TRBD1 (5 bases). Trimming took 5 bases from V and 5 from J, leaving 9 bases between them. The CDR3 is 12 residues long. Germline CDR1 reads MNHNS; CDR2 reads SASEGT.

The CDR3 loop reads CASIPTGASTEAFF. The CDR3 nucleotides are TGTGCCAGCATTCCGACAGGGGCGAGCACTGAAGCTTTCTTT. The rearrangement joins TRBV6-6 to TRBJ1-1; 8 positions agree with TRBD1. The CDR3 is 14 residues long. J lost 4 bases, V lost 7 bases, and 8 bases had no gene match. Germline V gene lookup returns CDR1 MNHNY and CDR2 SVGAGI (reference sequence).

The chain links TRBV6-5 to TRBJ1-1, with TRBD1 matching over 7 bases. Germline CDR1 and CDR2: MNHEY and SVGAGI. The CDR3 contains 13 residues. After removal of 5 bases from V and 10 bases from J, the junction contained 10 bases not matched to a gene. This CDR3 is CASSNRQGRGAFF. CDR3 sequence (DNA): TGTGCCAGCAGTAACCGACAGGGTCGTGGAGCTTTCTTT.

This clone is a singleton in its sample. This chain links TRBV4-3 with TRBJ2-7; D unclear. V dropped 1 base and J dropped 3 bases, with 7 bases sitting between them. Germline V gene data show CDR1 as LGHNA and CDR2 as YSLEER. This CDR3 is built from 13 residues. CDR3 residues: CASSQVLSYEQYF. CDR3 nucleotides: TGCGCCAGCAGCCAAGTACTCAGCTACGAGCAGTACTTC.

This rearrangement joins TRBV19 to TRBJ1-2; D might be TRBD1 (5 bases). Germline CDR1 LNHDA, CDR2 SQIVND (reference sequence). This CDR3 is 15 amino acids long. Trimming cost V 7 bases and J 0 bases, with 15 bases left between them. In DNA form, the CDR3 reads TGTGCCAGTACCCCTTGGACACACGCTAACTATGGCTACACCTTC. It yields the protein CASTPWTHANYGYTF.

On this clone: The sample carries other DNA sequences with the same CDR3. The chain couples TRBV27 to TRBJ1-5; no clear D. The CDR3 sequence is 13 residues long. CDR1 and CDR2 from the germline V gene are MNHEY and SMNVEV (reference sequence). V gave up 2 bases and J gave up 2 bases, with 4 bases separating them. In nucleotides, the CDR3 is TGTGCCAGCAGTTTACAGGGCAATCAGCCCCAGCATTTT. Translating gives CASSLQGNQPQHF.

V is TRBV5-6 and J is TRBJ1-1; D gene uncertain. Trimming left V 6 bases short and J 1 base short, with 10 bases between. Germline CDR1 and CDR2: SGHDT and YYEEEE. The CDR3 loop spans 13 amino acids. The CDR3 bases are TGTGCCAGCACCCTGGTGGGGAACACTGAAGCTTTCTTT. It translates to CASTLVGNTEAFF.

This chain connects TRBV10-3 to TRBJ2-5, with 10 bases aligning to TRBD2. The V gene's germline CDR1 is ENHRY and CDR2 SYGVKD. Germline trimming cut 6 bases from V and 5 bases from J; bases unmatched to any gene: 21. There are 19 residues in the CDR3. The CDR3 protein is CAIRGTGAGLAGDRETQYF. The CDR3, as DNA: TGTGCCATCAGGGGGACAGGTGCTGGGCTAGCGGGAGACCGTGAGACCCAGTACTTC.

In DNA, the CDR3 is TGTGCCAGCAGCTTGGGACAGCTAATCTATAATTCACCCCTCCACTTT. Residues: CASSLGQLIYNSPLHF. The genes are TRBV5-6 and TRBJ1-6, with a possible D match to TRBD1 (5 bases). V was clipped by 0 bases and J by 3 bases, with 10 bases between them. This CDR3 contains 16 residues. The germline V gene encodes CDR1 SGHDT and CDR2 YYEEEE.

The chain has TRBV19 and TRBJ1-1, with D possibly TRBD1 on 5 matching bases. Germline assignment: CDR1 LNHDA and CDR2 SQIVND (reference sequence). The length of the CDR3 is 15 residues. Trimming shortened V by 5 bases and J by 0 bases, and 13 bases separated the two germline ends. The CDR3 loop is CASSLRDPVNTEAFF. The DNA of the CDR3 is TGTGCCAGTAGTCTCCGGGACCCAGTGAACACTGAAGCTTTCTTT.